These T cell receptor beta chains were read from a single sample in a study of control samples from healthy donors and cancer patients. Produced via immunoSEQ multiplex PCR; TCRdb's table is partial and in-frame only. The sample includes about 89,000 clones, approximately 81% of them seen just once. Sequenced sample: blood. These receptors were taken from a woman aged 40 to 50 in good health. Each CDR3 is given with its conserved first and last residue. Each record gives: J gene, V gene, D gene, clone size, CDR3 length, CDR3 DNA, CDR3 protein. D genes are given only for firm matches. Expanded clones are given a class, and other clones once, few, many or no size at all.

J gene: TRBJ1-1; V gene: TRBV7-8; D gene: NA; clone size: NA; CDR3 length: 14; CDR3 DNA: TGTGCCAGCAGCTTAGCAGGGATTGGCACTGAAGCTTTCTTT; CDR3 protein: CASSLAGIGTEAFF
J gene: TRBJ1-1; V gene: TRBV7-6; D gene: NA; clone size: NA; CDR3 length: 15; CDR3 DNA: TGTGCCAGCAGCTTAGAAGTTGATCCAAGCACTGAAGCTTTCTTT; CDR3 protein: CASSLEVDPSTEAFF
J gene: TRBJ1-1; V gene: TRBV11-3; D gene: NA; clone size: NA; CDR3 length: 14; CDR3 DNA: TGTGCCAGCAGCTTAGTTTACTGGAACACTGAAGCTTTCTTT; CDR3 protein: CASSLVYWNTEAFF
J gene: TRBJ2-1; V gene: TRBV21-1; D gene: NA; clone size: NA; CDR3 length: 17; CDR3 DNA: TGTGCCAGCAGCAAAGCCCCGGGACAGGGGTTCTACAATGAGCAGTTCTTC; CDR3 protein: CASSKAPGQGFYNEQFF
J gene: TRBJ2-1; V gene: TRBV2; D gene: TRBD1; clone size: few; CDR3 length: 13; CDR3 DNA: TGTGCCGGAAGACAGGGCTCCTACAATGAGCAGTTCTTC; CDR3 protein: CAGRQGSYNEQFF
J gene: TRBJ2-1; V gene: TRBV14; D gene: TRBD2; clone size: NA; CDR3 length: 15; CDR3 DNA: TGTGCCAGCAGCCAAGGACTAGCGGGGGGAAGTGAGCAGTTCTTC; CDR3 protein: CASSQGLAGGSEQFF
J gene: TRBJ1-3; V gene: TRBV19; D gene: TRBD1; clone size: NA; CDR3 length: 13; CDR3 DNA: TGTGCCAGTACCCCGGACAGGGGAAACACCATATATTTT; CDR3 protein: CASTPDRGNTIYF
J gene: TRBJ1-4; V gene: TRBV18; D gene: NA; clone size: NA; CDR3 length: 16; CDR3 DNA: TGTGCCAGCTCTCCAAAGACAGCCACAACTAATGAAAAACTGTTTTTT; CDR3 protein: CASSPKTATTNEKLFF
J gene: TRBJ1-2; V gene: TRBV24-1; D gene: TRBD1; clone size: NA; CDR3 length: 13; CDR3 DNA: TGTGCCACCAGTGAGAGGACAGGGTCTGGCTACACCTTC; CDR3 protein: CATSERTGSGYTF
J gene: TRBJ2-2; V gene: TRBV27; D gene: NA; clone size: NA; CDR3 length: 16; CDR3 DNA: TGTGCCAGCAGTTTACGGTCGGGGGCGAACACCGGGGAGCTGTTTTTT; CDR3 protein: CASSLRSGANTGELFF
J gene: TRBJ2-1; V gene: TRBV13; D gene: TRBD2; clone size: NA; CDR3 length: 17; CDR3 DNA: TGTGCCAGCAGCCCTAGCGGGGGGCTCTACTCCTACAATGAGCAGTTCTTC; CDR3 protein: CASSPSGGLYSYNEQFF
J gene: TRBJ1-4; V gene: TRBV7-9; D gene: NA; clone size: NA; CDR3 length: 18; CDR3 DNA: TGTGCCAGCAGCCCCGGCGGGTCTGGCCGAGGGGTTAATGAAAAACTGTTTTTT; CDR3 protein: CASSPGGSGRGVNEKLFF
J gene: TRBJ2-2; V gene: TRBV7-9; D gene: NA; clone size: NA; CDR3 length: 10; CDR3 DNA: TGTGCCAGTTCGTCCGGGGAGCTGTTTTTT; CDR3 protein: CASSSGELFF
J gene: TRBJ2-7; V gene: TRBV7-9; D gene: TRBD1; clone size: NA; CDR3 length: 15; CDR3 DNA: TGTGCCAGCAGCTTAGTAAGGACAGGGCACTACGAGCAGTACTTC; CDR3 protein: CASSLVRTGHYEQYF
J gene: TRBJ1-3; V gene: TRBV18; D gene: TRBD1; clone size: NA; CDR3 length: 16; CDR3 DNA: TGTGCCAGCTCACCGGGACAGATTAGGTCTGGAAACACCATATATTTT; CDR3 protein: CASSPGQIRSGNTIYF
J gene: TRBJ1-1; V gene: TRBV29-1; D gene: TRBD1; clone size: NA; CDR3 length: 13; CDR3 DNA: TGCAGCGCCCGGACAGGCAAGAACACTGAAGCTTTCTTT; CDR3 protein: CSARTGKNTEAFF
J gene: TRBJ1-1; V gene: TRBV27; D gene: NA; clone size: NA; CDR3 length: 14; CDR3 DNA: TGTGCCAGCAGTTTTCTCGGGGGGAACACTGAAGCTTTCTTT; CDR3 protein: CASSFLGGNTEAFF
J gene: TRBJ2-1; V gene: TRBV3-1/TRBV3-2; D gene: NA; clone size: NA; CDR3 length: 13; CDR3 DNA: TGTGCCAGCAGCCAAGGTTTAGACAATGAGCAGTTCTTC; CDR3 protein: CASSQGLDNEQFF
J gene: TRBJ2-2; V gene: TRBV10-1; D gene: NA; clone size: NA; CDR3 length: 14; CDR3 DNA: TGCGCCAGCAGTCCGGACTGGAACACCGGGGAGCTGTTTTTT; CDR3 protein: CASSPDWNTGELFF
J gene: TRBJ1-2; V gene: TRBV5-6; D gene: NA; clone size: few; CDR3 length: 14; CDR3 DNA: TGTGCCAGCAGCTCCCCTTTTCCCCTCTATGGCTACACCTTC; CDR3 protein: CASSSPFPLYGYTF
J gene: TRBJ2-3; V gene: TRBV7-2; D gene: NA; clone size: NA; CDR3 length: 13; CDR3 DNA: TGTGCCAACTCAGACGGACCCACAGATACGCAGTATTTT; CDR3 protein: CANSDGPTDTQYF
J gene: TRBJ1-1; V gene: TRBV10-2; D gene: NA; clone size: NA; CDR3 length: 16; CDR3 DNA: TGCGCCAGCAGTGAGGTCCCGGGGGCGGGGAACACTGAAGCTTTCTTT; CDR3 protein: CASSEVPGAGNTEAFF
J gene: TRBJ1-3; V gene: TRBV10-3; D gene: NA; clone size: few; CDR3 length: 15; CDR3 DNA: TGTGCCATCAGTGACAGTGAAAACTCTGGAAACACCATATATTTT; CDR3 protein: CAISDSENSGNTIYF
J gene: TRBJ2-2; V gene: TRBV11-3; D gene: NA; clone size: NA; CDR3 length: 12; CDR3 DNA: TGTGCCAGCAGCGAGAACACCGGGGAGCTGTTTTTT; CDR3 protein: CASSENTGELFF
J gene: TRBJ2-3; V gene: TRBV3-1/TRBV3-2; D gene: TRBD2; clone size: NA; CDR3 length: 19; CDR3 DNA: TGTGCCAGCAGCCACAGGACTAGCGGGGGTCCTGAACCCACAGATACGCAGTATTTT; CDR3 protein: CASSHRTSGGPEPTDTQYF
J gene: TRBJ2-5; V gene: TRBV5-6; D gene: TRBD1; clone size: NA; CDR3 length: 15; CDR3 DNA: TGTGCCAGCAGCGCCTACAGGGGGACCCAAGAGACCCAGTACTTC; CDR3 protein: CASSAYRGTQETQYF
J gene: TRBJ1-3; V gene: TRBV6-2/TRBV6-3; D gene: NA; clone size: NA; CDR3 length: 15; CDR3 DNA: TGTGCCAGCAGTTACTCGGCGTCCTCTGGAAACACCATATATTTT; CDR3 protein: CASSYSASSGNTIYF
J gene: TRBJ2-3; V gene: TRBV7-8; D gene: TRBD2; clone size: NA; CDR3 length: 18; CDR3 DNA: TGTGCCAGCAGCTTAACCGGGACTAGCGGGGAAAGCACAGATACGCAGTATTTT; CDR3 protein: CASSLTGTSGESTDTQYF
J gene: TRBJ1-1; V gene: TRBV10-3; D gene: NA; clone size: NA; CDR3 length: 13; CDR3 DNA: TGTGCCATCAGTGGGGCGCAGAACACTGAAGCTTTCTTT; CDR3 protein: CAISGAQNTEAFF
J gene: TRBJ1-2; V gene: TRBV19; D gene: TRBD1; clone size: NA; CDR3 length: 17; CDR3 DNA: TGTGCCAGTAGTAACCGACAGGGGGCAATACCCTCCTATGGCTACACCTTC; CDR3 protein: CASSNRQGAIPSYGYTF
J gene: TRBJ1-2; V gene: TRBV15; D gene: NA; clone size: NA; CDR3 length: 14; CDR3 DNA: TGTGCCACCAGCCCACTGGGGGGGAACTATGGCTACACCTTC; CDR3 protein: CATSPLGGNYGYTF
J gene: TRBJ2-3; V gene: TRBV7-2; D gene: NA; clone size: NA; CDR3 length: 15; CDR3 DNA: TGTGCCAGCAGCTTATCCGGGGCCCCGCCAGATACGCAGTATTTT; CDR3 protein: CASSLSGAPPDTQYF
J gene: TRBJ1-1; V gene: TRBV30; D gene: NA; clone size: NA; CDR3 length: 13; CDR3 DNA: TGTGCCTGGAGTAGCGGCCTGAACACTGAAGCTTTCTTT; CDR3 protein: CAWSSGLNTEAFF
J gene: TRBJ2-1; V gene: TRBV11-3; D gene: TRBD1; clone size: NA; CDR3 length: 13; CDR3 DNA: TGTGCCAGTTCAGGGGGCTCCTACAATGAGCAGTTCTTC; CDR3 protein: CASSGGSYNEQFF